This T cell receptor (beta chain) was sequenced in a study of blood T cell repertoires in COVID-19. The wider study: T cells, B-cell-depleted T cells, or PBMCs supplied cDNA or gDNA.

Original data processing: Reference gene primer amplification gave nucleated cell count estimates. Assay used: immunoSEQ multiplex PCR; TCRdb lists only in-frame clones, some missing. V and J calls plus clone size are reproduced from that table; the DNA served to infer D and trimming. The table records about 150,000 clones, around 81% of them present only once. V was clipped by 5 bases and J by 1 base; unmatched bases: 5. Germline lookup yields CDR1 SGHTA and CDR2 FQGNSA. This CDR3 is built from 15 residues. This rearrangement joins TRBV7-2 to TRBJ2-7; 10 positions match TRBD2. The source material was peripheral blood. The receptor comes from a middle-aged woman with active or convalescent COVID-19. CDR3 in amino acids: CASSPQAGGSYEQYF. CDR3 nucleotide sequence: TGTGCCAGCAGCCCCCAAGCGGGAGGGTCCTACGAGCAGTACTTC. The full variable domain, in which reference TRBV7-2 and TRBJ2-7 provide the parts outside the CDR3, is GAGVSQSPSNKVTEKGKDVELRCDPISGHTALYWYRQSLGQGLEFLIYFQGNSAPDKSGLPSDRFSAERTGGSVSTLTIQRTQQEDSAVYLCASSPQAGGSYEQYFGPGTRLTVT.